This record concerns one T cell receptor beta chain sequence. Its antigen is undetermined. Germline CDR1 is MNHEY and CDR2 is SVGAGI. The CDR3 runs to 17 residues. Trimming shortened V by 3 bases and J by 7 bases, and 22 bases separated the two germline ends. This sample is drawn from a study of blood T cells in healthy people across ages. Whole-study results and caveats: The percentage of naive T cells correlated strongly with TCR beta diversity.

PCR was performed a second time for about 6 to 12 cycles using a sample-barcoded 5' primer and a J-beta primer mix. TCRdb itself ran the 5' RACE reads through MiXCR, one entry per CDR3 protein. This sample carries around 710,000 distinct CDR3 sequences, approximately 43% of them seen once, and the ten largest clones take 20% to 25%. This receptor was taken from a woman aged 55-69 years in good health. The J gene is TRBJ2-1, the V gene TRBV6-5, with D possibly TRBD1 on 5 matching bases. Sequencing input: blood. The CDR3 loop reads CASSYYQGRVSRNEQFF. The DNA of the CDR3 is TGTGCCAGCAGTTATTATCAGGGCAGGGTTTCGAGGAATGAGCAGTTCTTC.